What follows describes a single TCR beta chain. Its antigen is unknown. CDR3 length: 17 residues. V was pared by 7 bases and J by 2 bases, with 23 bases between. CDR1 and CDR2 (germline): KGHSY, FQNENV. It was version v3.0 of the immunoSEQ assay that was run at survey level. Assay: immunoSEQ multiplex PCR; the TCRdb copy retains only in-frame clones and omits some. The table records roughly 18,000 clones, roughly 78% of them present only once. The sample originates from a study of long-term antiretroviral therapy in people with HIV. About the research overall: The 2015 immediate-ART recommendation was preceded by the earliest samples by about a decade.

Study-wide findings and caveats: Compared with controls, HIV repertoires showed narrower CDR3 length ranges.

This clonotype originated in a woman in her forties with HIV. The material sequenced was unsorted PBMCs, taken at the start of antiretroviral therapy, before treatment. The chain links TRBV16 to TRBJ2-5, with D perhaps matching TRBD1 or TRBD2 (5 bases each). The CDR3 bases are TGTGCCAGCAACCTGGGGGACGAGGTTGGATCTCAAGAGACCCAGTACTTC. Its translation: CASNLGDEVGSQETQYF.